This TCR beta chain stems from a study of T cell repertoires and HLA-DP antigens. The wider study: Pre-culture CD4+ samples used 1,200 ng DNA versus around 220 ng for CD137+CD4+ sorts.

Germline V gene lookup returns CDR1 SNHLY and CDR2 FYNNEI. CDR3 size: 13 residues. V dropped 3 bases and J dropped 15 bases, with 18 bases sitting between them. Untouched CD4+ T cells were bead-isolated from PBMC at about 97.7% purity. A word on this clone: Its antigen is currently unknown.

TCRdb's table, derived via immunoSEQ multiplex PCR, lists solely in-frame clones and lacks some. The data show more than 90,000 clones, 80% to 95% seen once. The rearrangement joins TRBV2 to TRBJ2-4; D uncertain. Input material: CD4+ T cells from PBMCs. The clonotype comes from a woman aged 18-35 years in good health and CMV-seronegative. CDR3 DNA sequence: TGTGCCAGCAGTGACGCGGCAGTCTCTTCAACGTACTTC. Protein product: CASSDAAVSSTYF.